What follows are 27 T cell receptor beta chains derived from one specimen sequenced in a study of spatial heterogeneity in lung cancer. Indicated time point: sample taken at primary tumor resection. Material for sequencing was whole RNA from tumor, nontumor lung or frozen PBMC, left unsorted. TCRdb analysed the 5' RACE reads with MiXCR anew, one entry per CDR3 protein. In the table there are 10,000 to 15,000 distinct CDR3 sequences, 6.2% of which are singletons. The sequencing used normal lung tissue next to the tumor, collected at surgery. These receptors all stem from a male donor with early-stage non-small cell lung cancer.

This clonotype came up many times. Because the library targeted alpha chains, this beta chain is an off-target read whose size means little. The chain employs TRBV10-2 and TRBJ1-1, with D possibly matching TRBD1 (5 bases). Germline lookup yields CDR1 WSHSY and CDR2 SAAADI. CDR3 length: 13 residues. With 7 bases removed from V and 8 bases from J, the gap between germline ends came to 17 bases. The CDR3 is CASTETPDREAFF. Here the CDR3 DNA reads TGCGCCAGCACCGAAACCCCCGACAGAGAAGCTTTCTTT.

This clonotype occurred many times. This beta chain represents an off-target read in a library built for alpha chains; its size is of limited meaning. The J gene is TRBJ1-2, the V gene TRBV29-1; D remains ambiguous. V shed 3 bases and J shed 8 bases, with 10 bases lying between them. This CDR3 has 11 amino acids. CDR1 SQVTM and CDR2 ANQGSEA come from the germline V gene. CDR3 sequence (DNA): TGCAGCGTTGAGAGGGCTCAAGGCTACACCTTC. It is translated as CSVERAQGYTF. Variable domain in full (rest from reference TRBV29-1 and TRBJ1-2): SAVISQKPSRDICQRGTSLTIQCQVDSQVTMMFWYRQQPGQSLTLIATANQGSEATYESGFVIDKFPISRPNLTFSTLTVSNMSPEDSSIYLCSVERAQGYTFGSGTRLTVV.

This clonotype was observed at least ten times. This beta chain is a stray sequence in a library constructed for alpha chains; its clone size is not meaningful. This rearrangement joins TRBV18 to TRBJ2-7; no firm D call. The germline gives CDR1 KGHSH, CDR2 LQKENI. V was pared by 1 base and J by 0 bases, with 7 bases between. CDR3 size: 14 residues. The DNA for the CDR3 is TGTGCCAGCTCACCACTCCTCAGCTCCTACGAGCAGTACTTC. Protein: CASSPLLSSYEQYF.

In this sample, this clonotype turned up many times. Found in a library prepared for alpha chains, this beta chain is an off-target read, and its abundance has little meaning. J is TRBJ1-1 and V is TRBV5-1; tentatively, D is TRBD1 (5 bases). The CDR3 has 14 residues. With 4 bases removed from V and 6 bases from J, the gap between germline ends came to 16 bases. Germline V lookup: CDR1 SGHRS, CDR2 YFSETQ. The CDR3 region is CASSLPGVDAEAFF. DNA of the CDR3: TGCGCCAGCAGCCTCCCGGGGGTGGACGCTGAAGCTTTCTTT.

This clonotype was detected a few times. As an off-target read in a library built for alpha chains, this beta chain has a frequency of little significance. This chain connects TRBV5-1 to TRBJ2-7; 7 nucleotides match TRBD1. The V gene end was trimmed by 4 bases and the J gene end by 3 bases; junction bases not matched to a gene: 7. Germline CDR1 reads SGHRS; CDR2 reads YFSETQ. The CDR3 extends over 14 amino acids. In nucleotides, the CDR3 is TGCGCCAGCAGCCTGGACAGGCAGGACTACGAGCAGTACTTC. Protein product: CASSLDRQDYEQYF.

Only a few counts were recorded for this clonotype. This beta chain appears as a stray read in a library generated for alpha chains; its size is not informative. The chain uses TRBV7-2 and TRBJ2-1, with D unclear. The CDR3 is 15 residues long. Trimming shortened V by 5 bases and J by 0 bases, and 11 bases separated the two germline ends. Looked up from germline, CDR1 is SGHTA and CDR2 is FQGNSA. CDR3 sequence: CASSLGSISYNEQFF. CDR3 sequence (DNA): TGTGCCAGCAGCCTAGGCTCCATCTCCTACAATGAGCAGTTCTTC.

Concerning this clonotype: Since a much larger clone is just one base distant, this may be a read error. Since it is a stray read in a library aimed at alpha chains, this beta chain has a size that is not meaningful. V gene TRBV27 combines with J gene TRBJ2-7; 7 nucleotides line up with TRBD1. This CDR3 is built from 13 residues. CDR1 and CDR2 (germline): MNHEY, SMNVEV (reference sequence). The DNA of the CDR3 is TGTGTCAGCCTTCGGGACAGTAGGAGCGAGCAGTACTTC. Translation gives CVSLRDSRSEQYF.

This clonotype was seen repeatedly, ten times or more. In a library made to pick up alpha chains, this beta chain is a stray read with a size that means little. The rearrangement links TRBV7-9 to TRBJ2-2; the match to TRBD2 covers 8 bases. Germline trimming cut 1 base from V and 4 bases from J; bases unmatched to any gene: 8. Germline V gene data show CDR1 as SEHNR and CDR2 as FQNEAQ (reference sequence). This CDR3 contains 17 residues. The CDR3 loop reads CASSLEVAGRRTGELFF. CDR3 sequence (DNA): TGTGCCAGCAGCTTAGAGGTAGCGGGAAGGCGCACCGGGGAGCTGTTTTTT.

This clonotype showed up just a few times. Being off target in a library aimed at alpha chains, this beta chain has a size of little meaning. J is TRBJ1-6 and V is TRBV9; 9 nucleotides agree with TRBD1. The CDR3 is 17 amino acids. The junction had 8 bases not matched to a gene; V was cut back by 0 bases and J by 7 bases. Germline lookup yields CDR1 SGDLS and CDR2 YYNGEE. CDR3: CASSVAGTGSFNSPLHF. The CDR3 coding sequence is TGTGCCAGCAGCGTAGCTGGGACAGGGAGCTTCAATTCACCCCTCCACTTT.

This clonotype was seen many times. This beta chain is a stray read from a library made for alpha chains; its abundance is not meaningful. V gene TRBV7-3 combines with J gene TRBJ2-1; no clear D gene. Germline V gene lookup returns CDR1 SGHTA and CDR2 FQGTGA. The CDR3 is made up of 13 amino acids. V gave up 4 bases and J gave up 8 bases, with 12 bases separating them. The CDR3 loop is CASSSQSAHEQFF. DNA of the CDR3: TGTGCCAGCAGCTCACAGTCTGCACATGAGCAGTTCTTC.

This clonotype was seen ten or more times. This beta chain represents an off-target read in a library built for alpha chains; its size is of limited meaning. J is TRBJ1-2 and V is TRBV20-1, with D unresolved. The CDR3 is 15 residues long. The V and J ends lost 6 bases and 0 bases respectively, with 17 bases between them. Germline loops: CDR1 DFQATT, CDR2 SNEGSKA (reference sequence). CDR3: CSAVPVVTANYGYTF. DNA for the CDR3: TGCAGTGCCGTTCCGGTGGTGACTGCTAACTATGGCTACACCTTC.

Notes on this clonotype: This beta chain was picked up by a library intended for alpha chains and is off target, so its count carries little meaning. The chain is built from TRBV7-8 and TRBJ2-7; weak D call: TRBD2 (6 bases). CDR3 length: 15 residues. The V gene lost 5 bases and the J gene lost 0 bases, with 14 bases spanning the gap. Per germline, CDR1 SGHVS and CDR2 FQNEAQ. The CDR3 DNA follows: TGTGCCAGCAGCGTCGGGACTCCTGACTCCTACGAGCAGTACTTC. It specifies CASSVGTPDSYEQYF.

A note on this clonotype: The size of this beta chain means little, since it is a stray read in a library made for alpha chains. The chain has TRBV6-6 and TRBJ1-1, with D possibly TRBD1 on 6 matching bases. Germline assignment: CDR1 MNHNY and CDR2 SVGAGI (reference sequence). Trimming removed 1 base from V and 7 bases from J, with 10 bases in between. This CDR3 region has 13 residues. CDR3 DNA sequence: TGTGCCAGCAGTTACTGGGGGGCTAGTGAAGCTTTCTTT. Residues: CASSYWGASEAFF.

This clonotype appeared many times. Little can be read into the size of this beta chain, an off-target read in a library designed for alpha chains. This chain connects TRBV29-1 to TRBJ2-3; D uncertain. V was cut by 8 bases and J by 4 bases, with 13 bases left in between. CDR1 is SQVTM, CDR2 ANQGSEA, per germline. The CDR3 extends over 12 amino acids. The CDR3, as DNA: TGCAGCTTAAGCCGGGCCCCAGATACGCAGTATTTT. It encodes CSLSRAPDTQYF.

In the case of this clonotype: This beta chain was picked up by a library intended for alpha chains and is off target, so its count carries little meaning. The chain has TRBV29-1 and TRBJ1-1; TRBD1 matches at 7 bases. There are 14 residues in the CDR3. Trimming removed 7 bases from V and 0 bases from J; junction bases left unmatched: 8. CDR1 and CDR2 (germline): SQVTM, ANQGSEA. This chain's CDR3 is CSAVTGPMNTEAFF. CDR3 nucleotides: TGCAGCGCGGTGACAGGGCCTATGAACACTGAAGCTTTCTTT.

This clonotype was picked up many times. Being off target in a library aimed at alpha chains, this beta chain has a size of little meaning. In DNA, the CDR3 is TGTGCCAGCAGCTTACGATTCCAGGAAACCGGGGAGCTGTTTTTT. Amino acids: CASSLRFQETGELFF. V gene TRBV11-2 combines with J gene TRBJ2-2; D remains unclear. Trimming shortened V by 2 bases and J by 5 bases, and 12 bases separated the two germline ends. CDR1 and CDR2 (germline): SGHAT, FQNNGV. This CDR3 is built from 15 residues.

This clonotype has ten or more counts. This beta chain is off target for a library built for alpha chains, so its abundance means little. The rearrangement links TRBV7-6 to TRBJ1-4; 10 bases are shared with TRBD1. The junction had 8 bases not matched to a gene; V was cut back by 2 bases and J by 8 bases. The CDR3 totals 16 residues. Germline V gene lookup returns CDR1 SGHVS and CDR2 FNYEAQ. CDR3 bases: TGTGCCAGCAGCTTACTGACAGGGGGCAAAGGGGAAAAACTGTTTTTT. It specifies CASSLLTGGKGEKLFF.

This clonotype was counted at least ten times. Because the library targeted alpha chains, this beta chain is an off-target read whose size means little. The chain has TRBV5-1 and TRBJ2-4; no definite D call. CDR1 SGHRS and CDR2 YFSETQ come from the germline V gene. The CDR3 spans 13 residues. With 4 bases removed from V and 1 base from J, the gap between germline ends came to 6 bases. For the CDR3, the DNA is TGCGCCAGCAGCGTGGAGGCCAAAAACATTCAGTACTTC. It specifies CASSVEAKNIQYF.

This clonotype occurred many times. This beta chain is an unintended read in a library built for alpha chains; its size means little. The rearrangement uses TRBV7-8 and TRBJ2-6; 10 bases agree with TRBD1. Germline CDR1 SGHVS, CDR2 FQNEAQ. The CDR3 is made up of 20 amino acids. J was trimmed by 0 bases and V by 1 base; bases with no gene match: 9. As DNA, the CDR3 is TGTGCCAGCAGCTTAGTTAGGTGGGACAGGGGAACCTCTGGGGCCAACGTCCTGACTTTC. This codes for CASSLVRWDRGTSGANVLTF.

This clonotype is categorized as medium-sized. Being off target in a library aimed at alpha chains, this beta chain has a size of little meaning. V usage is TRBV2 and J usage is TRBJ1-5; D remains unclear. Trimming pared 4 bases from V and 4 bases from J, leaving 8 bases between. The CDR3 has 13 amino acids. CDR1 is SNHLY and CDR2 is FYNNEI in the germline V gene. This chain's CDR3 is CASSAQDNQPQHF. As DNA, the CDR3 is TGTGCCAGCAGTGCCCAGGATAATCAGCCCCAGCATTTT.

Concerning this clonotype: A single base separates this from a much larger clone, so it may be a read error. The library was designed around alpha chains, so this beta chain is a stray read whose abundance carries little weight. J is TRBJ2-7 and V is TRBV7-9; no reliable D call. CDR3 length: 12 amino acids. Per germline, CDR1 SEHNR and CDR2 FQNEAQ (reference sequence). V dropped 6 bases and J dropped 1 base, with 7 bases sitting between them. CDR3 sequence (DNA): TGTGCCAGCAGGGTCAGATCCTACGAGCAGTACTTC. As protein: CASRVRSYEQYF.

This clonotype is deemed medium-sized. The size of this beta chain means little, since it is a stray read in a library made for alpha chains. V usage is TRBV11-2 and J usage is TRBJ2-1, with TRBD2 as a possible D gene (6 bases). V was pared by 7 bases and J by 2 bases, with 15 bases between. The CDR3 loop spans 15 amino acids. The germline CDR1 and CDR2 sequences are SGHAT and FQNNGV. This CDR3 reads CASTPLGSPYNEQFF. The DNA for the CDR3 is TGTGCCAGCACCCCCCTCGGGAGCCCCTACAATGAGCAGTTCTTC.

A remark on this clonotype: This beta chain is a stray read from a library made for alpha chains; its abundance is not meaningful. The CDR3 bases are TGTGCCAGTAGTATTATAGCGGGAGAAGAGCCCGAGCAGTTCTTC. It is translated as CASSIIAGEEPEQFF. The chain carries TRBV19 and TRBJ2-1, with 9 nucleotides matching TRBD2. CDR3 length: 15 amino acids. Germline trimming cut 3 bases from V and 10 bases from J; bases unmatched to any gene: 10. Germline values: CDR1 LNHDA, CDR2 SQIVND (reference sequence).

This clonotype was seen repeatedly, ten times or more. For a library built for alpha chains, this beta chain is a stray read; little rests on its size. This chain connects TRBV20-1 to TRBJ2-3; weak D call: TRBD2 (6 bases). CDR1 and CDR2 (germline): DFQATT, SNEGSKA (reference sequence). CDR3 length: 14 residues. V lost 7 bases to trimming and J lost 2 bases, with 16 bases between them. CDR3 DNA: TGCAGTGGGAGGAGTAGCGGAACCACAGATACGCAGTATTTT. Translated, it gives CSGRSSGTTDTQYF.

This clonotype was detected ten times or more. The size of this beta chain means little, since it is a stray read in a library made for alpha chains. V gene TRBV23-1 combines with J gene TRBJ2-1; D remains unclear. TRBV23-1 is labeled an ORF, and its function is uncertain. Trimming removed 0 bases from V and 1 base from J, with 1 base in between. The CDR3 contains 13 residues. The CDR3 nucleotides read TGCGCCAGCAGTCAATCGTCCTACAATGAGCAGTTCTTC. This translates into CASSQSSYNEQFF.

This clonotype was counted many times. The size of this beta chain means little, since it is a stray read in a library made for alpha chains. The rearrangement links TRBV3-1 to TRBJ1-1, with D uncertain. Deletions cut 6 bases from V and 4 bases from J, with 15 bases between. The CDR3 runs 14 residues. The germline V gene has CDR1 LGHDT and CDR2 YNNKEL (reference sequence). The CDR3 loop reads CASSSFGMGTEAFF. The CDR3 DNA sequence: TGTGCCAGCAGTTCATTCGGGATGGGCACTGAAGCTTTCTTT.

On this clonotype itself: For a library built for alpha chains, this beta chain is a stray read; little rests on its size. This chain links TRBV9 with TRBJ2-7; D is undetermined. Germline V CDR1 and CDR2: SGDLS, YYNGEE. The CDR3 is 14 residues long. V dropped 2 bases and J dropped 6 bases, with 15 bases sitting between them. This chain's CDR3 is CASSVGLNPFEQYF. The CDR3 DNA reads TGTGCCAGCAGCGTCGGCCTGAACCCCTTCGAGCAGTACTTC.